A single sample gave rise to the 25 T cell receptor beta chains below, sequenced in a study of blood T cell repertoires in COVID-19. Assay: immunoSEQ multiplex PCR; the TCRdb copy retains only in-frame clones and omits some. This sample has around 140,000 clones, with about 83% found just once. Sequenced material: peripheral blood. These receptors were taken from a man aged 45 to 65 with acute or convalescent COVID-19.

The chain carries TRBV28 and TRBJ2-1, with 9 bases aligning to TRBD2. Germline V lookup: CDR1 MDHEN, CDR2 SYDVKM. This CDR3 is built from 15 residues. After removal of 5 bases from V and 6 bases from J, the junction contained 8 bases not matched to a gene. CDR3 amino acids: CASSVWTSDFNEQFF. For the CDR3, the DNA is TGTGCCAGCAGTGTCTGGACTAGCGATTTCAATGAGCAGTTCTTC.

In DNA form, the CDR3 reads TGTGCCAGCAGCCACTACCGGACAGGGGCTGGGGCCAACGTCCTGACTTTC. Its protein product is CASSHYRTGAGANVLTF. The V call is TRBV11-2, the J call TRBJ2-6; TRBD1 matches at 9 bases. The CDR3 is made up of 17 amino acids. Germline V lookup: CDR1 SGHAT, CDR2 FQNNGV. The V segment lost 5 bases and the J segment 2 bases; nucleotides outside the gene matches: 7.

The chain combines TRBV3-1 (or the pseudogene TRBV3-2) with TRBJ2-2; TRBD1 agrees at 9 bases. The germline V gene encodes CDR1 LGHDT and CDR2 YNNKEL (reference sequence). With 4 bases clipped from V and 6 bases from J, the junction kept 6 bases outside the gene matches. The CDR3 loop spans 15 amino acids. Written as DNA, the CDR3 is TGTGCCAGCAGCCCCGGGACAGGGCGGGCCGGGGAGCTGTTTTTT. Encoded protein: CASSPGTGRAGELFF.

V and J are TRBV27 and TRBJ2-3, with TRBD2 matching 7 bases. V was pared by 3 bases and J by 1 base, with 4 bases of the junction left unmatched. Germline V CDR1 and CDR2: MNHEY, SMNVEV (reference sequence). This CDR3 is built from 15 residues. In DNA form, the CDR3 reads TGTGCCAGCAGTTTGACTAGCAGGGGCACAGATACGCAGTATTTT. Protein sequence: CASSLTSRGTDTQYF.

The rearrangement joins TRBV27 to TRBJ2-1; 10 nucleotides align to TRBD2. The CDR3 is 14 amino acids. Germline V gives CDR1 MNHEY, CDR2 SMNVEV (reference sequence). V shed 4 bases, J shed 9 bases, and the junction held 6 bases outside the gene matches. This CDR3 is CASSYSSGGFEQFF. The CDR3 DNA follows: TGTGCCAGCAGTTATTCTAGCGGGGGTTTTGAGCAGTTCTTC.

This chain connects TRBV9 to TRBJ2-3; 7 bases agree with TRBD2. V gave up 3 bases and J gave up 6 bases; unmatched junction bases: 10. From germline, CDR1 is SGDLS and CDR2 YYNGEE. This CDR3 is 15 amino acids long. The CDR3, as DNA: TGTGCCAGCAGCGCTAGCGGACCCCCTGGGGATACGCAGTATTTT. It specifies CASSASGPPGDTQYF.

The chain is built from TRBV6-1 and TRBJ1-2; D is unclear. CDR1 and CDR2 from the germline V gene are MNHNS and SASEGT. Deletions cut 1 base from V and 0 bases from J, with 18 bases between. This CDR3 is 18 amino acids long. The CDR3 bases are TGTGCCAGCAGTGAAGTTCTTATGACGGGTGGAACTAACTATGGCTACACCTTC. Its protein product is CASSEVLMTGGTNYGYTF.

This clone was recorded a few times. The J gene is TRBJ1-2, the V gene TRBV9; D unclear. Germline-derived CDR1 and CDR2 are SGDLS and YYNGEE. Between the trimmed V and J ends, which lost 4 bases and 3 bases, there was a span of 10 bases. This CDR3 contains 13 residues. Here the CDR3 reads CASSQTPDYGYTF. The CDR3 DNA is TGTGCCAGCAGCCAGACACCCGACTATGGCTACACCTTC.

The genes are TRBV4-1 and TRBJ2-5, with D maybe TRBD1 (6 bases). V was shortened by 0 bases and J by 5 bases, with 22 bases between the two germline ends. Germline V gives CDR1 MGHRA, CDR2 YSYEKL. This CDR3 has 18 residues. In DNA form, the CDR3 reads TGCGCCAGCAGCCAAGAGAGAGGGCCGGATGGGGGCCGGGAGACCCAGTACTTC. It yields the protein CASSQERGPDGGRETQYF.

The genes are TRBV5-1 and TRBJ2-5; 11 bases align to TRBD2. The CDR3 is made up of 15 amino acids. The ends lost 7 bases at V and 2 bases at J; junction bases unmatched: 7. From germline, CDR1 is SGHRS and CDR2 YFSETQ. DNA for the CDR3: TGCGCCAGCTATACTAGCGGGGGCTATCAAGAGACCCAGTACTTC. Amino acid sequence: CASYTSGGYQETQYF.

V usage is TRBV2 and J usage is TRBJ1-5; TRBD1 matches at 11 bases. Trimming at V came to 6 bases and at J to 13 bases, leaving 11 bases not matched to a gene. This CDR3 region has 14 residues. Germline V gives CDR1 SNHLY, CDR2 FYNNEI. CDR3 loop: CASREERTGGVQHF. The CDR3 DNA sequence: TGTGCCAGCAGGGAGGAAAGGACAGGGGGCGTACAGCATTTT. The whole variable domain, remainder taken from reference TRBV2 and TRBJ1-5, is EPEVTQTPSHQVTQMGQEVILRCVPISNHLYFYWYRQILGQKVEFLVSFYNNEISEKSEIFDDQFSVERPDGSNFTLKIRSTKLEDSAMYFCASREERTGGVQHFGDGTRLSIL.

This chain joins TRBV4-1 and TRBJ2-1; tentative D call: TRBD2 (5 bases). Per germline, CDR1 MGHRA and CDR2 YSYEKL. This CDR3 comprises 15 residues. V lost 3 bases, J lost 1 base, and 10 bases lay in between. The CDR3: CASSQDFQSYNEQFF. The CDR3 bases are TGCGCCAGCAGCCAGGACTTTCAATCCTACAATGAGCAGTTCTTC.

This chain uses TRBV7-2 with TRBJ1-1; D gene uncertain. The CDR3 contains 13 residues. The germline CDR1 and CDR2 sequences are SGHTA and FQGNSA. V gave up 5 bases and J gave up 6 bases, with 13 bases separating them. In nucleotides, the CDR3 is TGTGCCAGCAGCCCCCATGAGATGGCTGAAGCTTTCTTT. Protein product: CASSPHEMAEAFF.

The chain recombines TRBV6-5 with TRBJ1-6; D uncertain. The CDR3 has 15 amino acids. V gave up 4 bases and J gave up 0 bases, with 7 bases separating them. Germline CDR1 reads MNHEY; CDR2 reads SVGAGI. The CDR3 sequence is CASSSKSSYNSPLHF. Written as DNA, the CDR3 is TGTGCCAGCAGTTCGAAGAGCTCCTATAATTCACCCCTCCACTTT.

J is TRBJ2-5 and V is TRBV18; the D gene is possibly TRBD2 (5 bases). The CDR3 consists of 14 residues. V dropped 6 bases and J dropped 5 bases, with 16 bases sitting between them. Germline CDR1 KGHSH, CDR2 LQKENI. CDR3 nucleotide sequence: TGTGCCAGCTCCCCCGCCGAGGAGCGGGAGACCCAGTACTTC. Its translation: CASSPAEERETQYF. The whole variable domain, remainder taken from reference TRBV18 and TRBJ2-5, is NAGVMQNPRHLVRRRGQEARLRCSPMKGHSHVYWYRQLPEEGLKFMVYLQKENIIDESGMPKERFSAEFPKEGPSILRIQQVVRGDSAAYFCASSPAEERETQYFGPGTRLLVL.

The CDR3 reads CASSERTSFGTDTQYF. The CDR3 nucleotides read TGCGCCAGCAGTGAGAGGACTAGTTTCGGTACAGATACGCAGTATTTT. The V gene is TRBV10-2, the J gene TRBJ2-3, with 7 bases that match TRBD2. Trimming took 2 bases from V and 3 from J; bases not matched to a gene: 8. Germline assignment: CDR1 WSHSY and CDR2 SAAADI. The CDR3 loop spans 16 amino acids.

The V gene is TRBV4-1, the J gene TRBJ1-1, with a possible D match to TRBD1 (6 bases). The CDR3 extends over 15 amino acids. V shed 2 bases and J shed 5 bases, with 15 bases lying between them. The germline V gene encodes CDR1 MGHRA and CDR2 YSYEKL. CDR3 residues: CASSQPTGSRTEAFF. In DNA, the CDR3 is TGCGCCAGCAGCCAACCTACAGGGTCTAGAACTGAAGCTTTCTTT.

This rearrangement joins TRBV7-8 to TRBJ2-7; TRBD2 aligns across 8 bases. Germline-derived CDR1 and CDR2 are SGHVS and FQNEAQ. V shed 5 bases, J shed 3 bases, and the junction held 3 bases outside the gene matches. The CDR3 is made up of 13 amino acids. CDR3 protein: CASSPGTSYEQYF. Written as DNA, the CDR3 is TGTGCCAGCAGCCCCGGGACTAGCTACGAGCAGTACTTC.

The rearrangement uses TRBV7-2 and TRBJ2-5; 10 positions agree with TRBD2. V trimming: 5 bases; J trimming: 9 bases; junction bases outside the gene matches: 15. The length of the CDR3 is 16 residues. The germline gives CDR1 SGHTA, CDR2 FQGNSA. The CDR3: CASSPDPSGGPVSQYF. The CDR3 DNA sequence: TGTGCCAGCAGCCCAGACCCTAGCGGGGGCCCGGTGTCCCAGTACTTC.

The chain joins TRBV19 to TRBJ2-2, with 8 bases identical to TRBD1. V was clipped by 5 bases and J by 4 bases; unmatched bases: 6. The germline CDR1 and CDR2 sequences are LNHDA and SQIVND (reference sequence). The CDR3 is made up of 15 amino acids. CDR3 sequence reads: CASSGQGVSTGELFF. CDR3 DNA sequence: TGTGCCAGTAGTGGACAGGGAGTCAGCACCGGGGAGCTGTTTTTT.

The chain joins TRBV30 to TRBJ1-5; 8 bases fit TRBD1. The CDR3 runs to 18 residues. CDR1 and CDR2 from the germline V gene are GTSNPN and SVGIG (reference sequence). V lost 2 bases to trimming and J lost 4 bases; unmatched junction nucleotides: 16. The CDR3 sequence: CAWSPRIGAGGKNQPQHF. In DNA form, the CDR3 reads TGTGCCTGGAGTCCACGAATTGGGGCAGGGGGCAAGAATCAGCCCCAGCATTTT.

This clone turned up a few times. V is TRBV27 and J is TRBJ2-3, with TRBD2 matching over 9 bases. This CDR3 has 16 residues. Germline V lookup: CDR1 MNHEY, CDR2 SMNVEV (reference sequence). The V and J ends lost 1 base and 4 bases, in that order; junction bases with no gene match: 6. The CDR3 sequence is CASSLWGRGGADTQYF. The CDR3 DNA sequence: TGTGCCAGCAGTTTATGGGGTCGCGGGGGGGCAGATACGCAGTATTTT.

V and J are TRBV6-1 and TRBJ2-2; 12 bases fit TRBD1. V was pared by 4 bases and J by 3 bases, with 3 bases of the junction left unmatched. The CDR3 runs to 16 residues. CDR1 and CDR2 from the germline V gene are MNHNS and SASEGT. The CDR3 region is CASSGGTGGYTGELFF. CDR3 bases: TGTGCCAGCAGTGGCGGGACAGGGGGCTACACCGGGGAGCTGTTTTTT.

This clone has a handful of counts. The V gene is TRBV10-1, the J gene TRBJ1-6; 7 nucleotides match TRBD1. Losses at the gene ends were 8 bases for V and 6 bases for J; bases not matched to a gene: 4. The CDR3 length is 13 residues. Germline V lookup: CDR1 WNHNN, CDR2 SYGVQD (reference sequence). The DNA of the CDR3 is TGCGCCAGCGCCAGGGGGTTTAATTCACCCCTCCACTTT. Its translation: CASARGFNSPLHF.

V is TRBV5-1 and J is TRBJ1-2; D perhaps matches TRBD1 (5 bases). V was trimmed by 0 bases and J by 6 bases, leaving 9 bases between them. Germline CDR1 reads SGHRS; CDR2 reads YFSETQ. The CDR3 runs to 13 residues. DNA of the CDR3: TGCGCCAGCAGCTTGGAGGCAGGGCATGGCTACACCTTC. This codes for CASSLEAGHGYTF.